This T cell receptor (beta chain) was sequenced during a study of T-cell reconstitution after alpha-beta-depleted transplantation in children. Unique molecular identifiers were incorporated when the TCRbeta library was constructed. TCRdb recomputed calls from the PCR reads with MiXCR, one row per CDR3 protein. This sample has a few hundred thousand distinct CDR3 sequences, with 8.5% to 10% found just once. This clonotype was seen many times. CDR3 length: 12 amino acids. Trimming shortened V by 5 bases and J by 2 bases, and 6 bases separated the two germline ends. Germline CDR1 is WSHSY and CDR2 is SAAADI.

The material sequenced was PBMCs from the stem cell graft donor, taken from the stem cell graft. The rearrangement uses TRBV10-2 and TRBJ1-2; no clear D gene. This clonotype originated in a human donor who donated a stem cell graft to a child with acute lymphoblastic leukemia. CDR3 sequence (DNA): TGCGCCAGCAGTACTAGAAACTATGGCTACACCTTC. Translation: CASSTRNYGYTF.